This TCR beta chain was captured in a study of shared clonotypes between healthy human individuals. In the study overall: Per donor, three plates held CD4 naive cells, three held CD4 memory, two held CD8 naive and one held CD8 memory.

The test was conducted at deep level. The protocol was immunoSEQ multiplex PCR, while the TCRdb copy is restricted to in-frame clones and leaves out a portion. The table includes around 1.5 million clones, about 98% detected once. There are 15 residues in the CDR3. The V and J ends lost 4 bases and 5 bases respectively, with 15 bases between them. CDR1 is SGHTA, CDR2 FQGNSA, per germline. Sequences were obtained from naive CD4+ T cells sorted from blood. The subset here: CD45RA+ positively selected. The genes are TRBV7-2 and TRBJ2-1, with D possibly being TRBD1 (6 bases). This receptor was identified in a man aged 25 to 45 in good health. The CDR3 protein is CASSSFGTINNEQFF. CDR3 DNA sequence: TGTGCCAGCAGCTCCTTCGGGACAATAAACAATGAGCAGTTCTTC.